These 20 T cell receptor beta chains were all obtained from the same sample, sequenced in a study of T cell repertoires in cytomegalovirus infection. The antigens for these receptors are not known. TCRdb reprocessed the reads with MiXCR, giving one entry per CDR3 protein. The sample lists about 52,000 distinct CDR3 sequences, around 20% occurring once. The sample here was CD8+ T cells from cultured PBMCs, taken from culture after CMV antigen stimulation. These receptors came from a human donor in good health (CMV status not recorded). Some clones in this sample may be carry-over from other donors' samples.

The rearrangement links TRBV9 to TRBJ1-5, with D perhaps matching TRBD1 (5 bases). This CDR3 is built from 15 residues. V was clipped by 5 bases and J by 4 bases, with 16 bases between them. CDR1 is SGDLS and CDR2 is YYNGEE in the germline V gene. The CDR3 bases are TGTGCCAGCAGTGGTGAGACAGAACCAAATCAGCCCCAGCATTTT. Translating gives CASSGETEPNQPQHF.

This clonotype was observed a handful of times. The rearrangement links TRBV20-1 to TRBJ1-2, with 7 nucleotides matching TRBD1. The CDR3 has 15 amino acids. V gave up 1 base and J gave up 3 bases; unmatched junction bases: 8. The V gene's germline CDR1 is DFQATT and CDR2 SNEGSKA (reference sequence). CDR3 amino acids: CSARAPQGGDYGYTF. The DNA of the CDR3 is TGCAGTGCTAGAGCACCCCAGGGGGGGGACTATGGCTACACCTTC.

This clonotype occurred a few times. The CDR3 nucleotides read TGTGCCAGCAGTTACAACAATCTTAACTATGGCTACACCTTC. Its translation: CASSYNNLNYGYTF. The chain links TRBV6-5 to TRBJ1-2; D remains ambiguous. The germline V gene has CDR1 MNHEY and CDR2 SVGAGI. The CDR3 has 14 amino acids. Trimming stripped 2 bases from V and 1 base from J, with 8 bases between.

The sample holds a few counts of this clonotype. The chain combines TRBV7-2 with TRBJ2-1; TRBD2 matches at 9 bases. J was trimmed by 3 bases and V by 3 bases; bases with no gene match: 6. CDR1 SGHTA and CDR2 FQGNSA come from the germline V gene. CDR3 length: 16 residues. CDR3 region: CASSFVAGAIYNEQFF. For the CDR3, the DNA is TGTGCCAGCAGCTTCGTAGCGGGGGCTATCTACAATGAGCAGTTCTTC.

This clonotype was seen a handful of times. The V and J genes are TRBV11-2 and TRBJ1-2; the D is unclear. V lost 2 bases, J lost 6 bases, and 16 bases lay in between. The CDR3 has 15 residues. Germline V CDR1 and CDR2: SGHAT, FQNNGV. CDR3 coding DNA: TGTGCCAGCAGCTTATGGCACAGTTTGGAGGATGGCTACACCTTC. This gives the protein CASSLWHSLEDGYTF. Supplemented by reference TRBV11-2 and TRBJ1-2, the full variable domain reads EAGVAQSPRYKIIEKRQSVAFWCNPISGHATLYWYQQILGQGPKLLIQFQNNGVVDDSQLPKDRFSAERLKGVDSTLKIQPAKLEDSAVYLCASSLWHSLEDGYTFGSGTRLTVV.

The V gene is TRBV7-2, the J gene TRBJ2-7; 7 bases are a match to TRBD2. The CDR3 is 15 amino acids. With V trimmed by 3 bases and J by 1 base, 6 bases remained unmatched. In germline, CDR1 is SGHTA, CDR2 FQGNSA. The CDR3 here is CASSFGWGGSYEQYF. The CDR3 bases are TGTGCCAGCAGCTTTGGGTGGGGGGGGTCCTACGAGCAGTACTTC.

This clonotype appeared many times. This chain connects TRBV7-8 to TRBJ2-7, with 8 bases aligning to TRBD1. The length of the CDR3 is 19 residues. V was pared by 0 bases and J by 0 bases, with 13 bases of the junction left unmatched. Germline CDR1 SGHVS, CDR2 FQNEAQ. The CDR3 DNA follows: TGTGCCAGCAGCTTAGCGTTTAAGACAGGGGAGTACGGCTCCTACGAGCAGTACTTC. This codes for CASSLAFKTGEYGSYEQYF.

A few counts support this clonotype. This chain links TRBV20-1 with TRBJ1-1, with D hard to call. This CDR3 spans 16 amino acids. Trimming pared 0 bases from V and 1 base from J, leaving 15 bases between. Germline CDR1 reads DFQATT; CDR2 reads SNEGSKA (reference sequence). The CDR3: CSARDSGGTPNTEAFF. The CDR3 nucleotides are TGCAGTGCTAGAGATTCGGGAGGTACCCCGAACACTGAAGCTTTCTTT.

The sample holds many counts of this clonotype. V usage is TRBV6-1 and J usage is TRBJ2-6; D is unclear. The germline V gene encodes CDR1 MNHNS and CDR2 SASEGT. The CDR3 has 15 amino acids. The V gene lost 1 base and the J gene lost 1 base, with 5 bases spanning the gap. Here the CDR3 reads CASSEVRSGANVLTF. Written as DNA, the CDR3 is TGTGCCAGCAGTGAAGTACGGTCTGGGGCCAACGTCCTGACTTTC.

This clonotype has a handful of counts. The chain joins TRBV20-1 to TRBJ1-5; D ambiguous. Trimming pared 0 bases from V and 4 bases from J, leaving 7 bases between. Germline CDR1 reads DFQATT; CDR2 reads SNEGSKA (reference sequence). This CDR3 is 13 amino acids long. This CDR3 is CSARDLGNQPQHF. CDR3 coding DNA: TGCAGTGCTAGAGATCTCGGGAATCAGCCCCAGCATTTT.

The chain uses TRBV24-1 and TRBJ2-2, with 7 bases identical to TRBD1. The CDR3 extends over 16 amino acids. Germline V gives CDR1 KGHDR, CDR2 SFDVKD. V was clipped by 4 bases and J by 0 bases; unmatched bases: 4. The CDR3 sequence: CATSDRQGTNTGELFF. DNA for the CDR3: TGTGCCACCAGTGACCGACAGGGAACGAACACCGGGGAGCTGTTTTTT.

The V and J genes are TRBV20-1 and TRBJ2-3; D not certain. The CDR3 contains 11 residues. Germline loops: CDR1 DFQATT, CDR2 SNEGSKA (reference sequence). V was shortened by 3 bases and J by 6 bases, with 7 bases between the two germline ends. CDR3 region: CSASQSDTQYF. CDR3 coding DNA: TGCAGTGCTAGTCAGAGTGATACGCAGTATTTT.

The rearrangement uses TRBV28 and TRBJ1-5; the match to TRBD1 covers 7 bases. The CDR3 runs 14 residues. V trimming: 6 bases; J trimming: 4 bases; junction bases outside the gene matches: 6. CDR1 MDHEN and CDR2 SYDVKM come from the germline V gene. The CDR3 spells CASRTGKSNQPQHF. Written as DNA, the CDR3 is TGTGCCAGCAGGACAGGGAAATCAAATCAGCCCCAGCATTTT.

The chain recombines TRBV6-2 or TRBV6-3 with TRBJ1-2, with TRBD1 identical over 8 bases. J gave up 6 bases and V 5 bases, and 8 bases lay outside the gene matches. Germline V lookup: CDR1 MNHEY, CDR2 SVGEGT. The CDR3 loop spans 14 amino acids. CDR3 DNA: TGTGCCAGCAGTATCGACAGGGGATTGGATGGCTACACCTTC. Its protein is CASSIDRGLDGYTF.

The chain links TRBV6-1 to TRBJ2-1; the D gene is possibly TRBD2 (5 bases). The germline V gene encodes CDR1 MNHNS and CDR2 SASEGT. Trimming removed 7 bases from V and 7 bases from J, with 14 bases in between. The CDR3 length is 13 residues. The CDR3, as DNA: TGTGCCAGCACTGATGGACCGGGGAATGAGCAGTTCTTC. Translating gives CASTDGPGNEQFF.

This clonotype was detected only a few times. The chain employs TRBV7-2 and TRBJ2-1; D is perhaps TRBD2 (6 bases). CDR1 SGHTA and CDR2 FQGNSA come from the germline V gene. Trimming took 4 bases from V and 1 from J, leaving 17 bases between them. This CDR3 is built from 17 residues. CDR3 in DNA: TGTGCCAGCAGCTCTCTTTTCGGGGGATCGTCCTACAATGAGCAGTTCTTC. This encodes CASSSLFGGSSYNEQFF.

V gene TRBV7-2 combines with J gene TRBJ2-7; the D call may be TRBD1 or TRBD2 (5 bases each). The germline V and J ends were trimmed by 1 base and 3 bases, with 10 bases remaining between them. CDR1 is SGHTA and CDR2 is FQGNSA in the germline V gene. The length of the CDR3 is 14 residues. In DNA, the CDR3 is TGTGCCAGCAGCTTAGGGGGGTTGGGCTACGAGCAGTACTTC. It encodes CASSLGGLGYEQYF.

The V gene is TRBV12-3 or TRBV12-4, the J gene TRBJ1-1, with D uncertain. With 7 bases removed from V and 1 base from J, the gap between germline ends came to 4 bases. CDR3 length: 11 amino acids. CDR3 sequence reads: CASKRNTEAFF. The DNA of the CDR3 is TGTGCCAGCAAGAGGAACACTGAAGCTTTCTTT.

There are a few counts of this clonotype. The DNA for the CDR3 is TGTGCCAGCACCCCGAACTTGTCCTACGAGCAGTACTTC. Its protein product is CASTPNLSYEQYF. The chain couples TRBV12-3 or TRBV12-4 to TRBJ2-7; D is unclear. V lost 7 bases to trimming and J lost 1 base, with 11 bases between them. This CDR3 has 13 residues.

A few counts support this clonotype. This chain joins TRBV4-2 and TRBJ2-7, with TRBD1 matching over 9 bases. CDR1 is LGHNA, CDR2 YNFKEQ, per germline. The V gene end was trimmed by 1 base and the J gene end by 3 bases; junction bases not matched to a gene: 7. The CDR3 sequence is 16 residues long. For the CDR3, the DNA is TGTGCCAGCAGCCAAGGACTTAAGGACAGGGGCTACGAGCAGTACTTC. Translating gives CASSQGLKDRGYEQYF.